The 32 T cell receptor beta chains below come from one sample, sequenced in a study of CD8 T cells in ankylosing spondylitis. MiXCR, applied by TCRdb to the 5' RACE reads, yields one record per CDR3 protein. The table has about 320,000 distinct CDR3 sequences, more than 9% seen once. Specimen: blood, either unsorted or a sorted T cell fraction (not recorded which). The origin of the receptors is a female donor with ankylosing spondylitis or in good health (not recorded which).

This clonotype was seen many times. The genes are TRBV6-5 and TRBJ1-5; no reliable D call. CDR1 is MNHEY, CDR2 SVGAGI, per germline. V lost 2 bases, J lost 6 bases, and 11 bases lay in between. The CDR3 has 14 residues. CDR3 sequence reads: CASSYAGISQPQHF. The CDR3 region has the DNA TGTGCCAGCAGTTACGCGGGGATTAGTCAGCCCCAGCATTTT.

This clonotype was counted only a few times. The chain carries TRBV15 and TRBJ2-7, with D maybe TRBD1 (5 bases). CDR3 length: 13 amino acids. CDR1 is LNHNV, CDR2 YYDKDF, per germline (reference sequence). Trimming removed 3 bases at V and 8 bases at J, with 14 bases between. This CDR3 is CATSSDIRGQQYF. The CDR3 bases are TGTGCCACCAGCAGCGACATTAGGGGTCAGCAGTACTTC.

This clonotype occurred many times. The chain has TRBV30 and TRBJ1-5, with D unresolved. Between the trimmed V and J ends, which lost 0 bases and 2 bases, there was a span of 11 bases. Looked up from germline, CDR1 is GTSNPN and CDR2 is SVGIG (reference sequence). The length of the CDR3 is 15 residues. CDR3 residues: CAWSVPGPGNQPQHF. CDR3 coding DNA: TGTGCCTGGAGTGTACCCGGGCCCGGCAATCAGCCCCAGCATTTT.

This clonotype appeared many times. V is TRBV5-1 and J is TRBJ1-6; D not resolved. Germline V gene data show CDR1 as SGHRS and CDR2 as YFSETQ. This CDR3 spans 14 amino acids. V dropped 0 bases and J dropped 10 bases, with 11 bases sitting between them. The CDR3 spells CASSLEGGESPLHF. The CDR3 DNA is TGCGCCAGCAGCTTGGAGGGCGGAGAATCACCCCTCCACTTT. Using reference TRBV5-1 and TRBJ1-6 for the parts outside the CDR3, the full variable domain is KAGVTQTPRYLIKTRGQQVTLSCSPISGHRSVSWYQQTPGQGLQFLFEYFSETQRNKGNFPGRFSGRQFSNSRSEMNVSTLELGDSALYLCASSLEGGESPLHFGNGTRLTVT.

The gene calls are TRBV18 and TRBJ2-3; no firm D call. V was clipped by 3 bases and J by 6 bases, with 16 bases between them. CDR1 is KGHSH and CDR2 is LQKENI in the germline V gene. The CDR3 runs 15 residues. The CDR3 DNA is TGTGCCAGCTCACCTTCGCGGCTATCGAGGGATACGCAGTATTTT. Residues: CASSPSRLSRDTQYF.

The chain joins TRBV19 to TRBJ2-1, with D possibly TRBD1 on 6 matching bases. The CDR3 is 15 residues long. Germline V lookup: CDR1 LNHDA, CDR2 SQIVND (reference sequence). V lost 3 bases and J lost 5, with 14 bases in between. CDR3 sequence (DNA): TGTGCCAGTAGTATGTGGGGGCAGATTAACAATGAGCAGTTCTTC. This gives the protein CASSMWGQINNEQFF.

This clonotype was detected ten times or more. V is TRBV5-1 and J is TRBJ2-4, with D unclear. Trimming removed 0 bases at V and 0 bases at J, with 7 bases between. The CDR3 is 15 residues long. The germline V gene encodes CDR1 SGHRS and CDR2 YFSETQ. The CDR3 coding sequence is TGCGCCAGCAGCTTGGGGGATTTAGCCAAAAACATTCAGTACTTC. Its translation: CASSLGDLAKNIQYF.

This clonotype occurred many times. The chain is built from TRBV3-1 and TRBJ2-1, with D unresolved. The germline V gene has CDR1 LGHDT and CDR2 YNNKEL (reference sequence). The CDR3 loop spans 12 amino acids. Trimming took 2 bases from V and 2 from J, leaving 1 base between them. The CDR3 loop reads CASSQPYNEQFF. CDR3 nucleotides: TGTGCCAGCAGCCAACCCTACAATGAGCAGTTCTTC.

This clonotype was found many times. CDR3 in DNA: TGCAGCGTTGAAGGGCAGCACGAGCAGTACTTC. Translated, it gives CSVEGQHEQYF. V and J are TRBV29-1 and TRBJ2-7, with no clear D. The CDR3 runs 11 residues. V was clipped by 1 base and J by 5 bases, with 6 bases between them. CDR1 and CDR2 from the germline V gene are SQVTM and ANQGSEA.

This clonotype was recorded at least ten times. J is TRBJ1-5 and V is TRBV7-9; D gene unclear. The V end was cut by 5 bases, the J end by 4 bases, with 9 bases between. The germline CDR1 and CDR2 sequences are SEHNR and FQNEAQ (reference sequence). The CDR3 sequence is 13 residues long. The CDR3 reads CASSTEENQPQHF. DNA for the CDR3: TGTGCCAGCAGCACGGAAGAAAATCAGCCCCAGCATTTT.

This clonotype was seen repeatedly, ten times or more. DNA for the CDR3: TGTGCCAGCAGCTTAAATCCGGGACTAGCGGGATTTGCCCACTACGAGCAGTACTTC. Translated: CASSLNPGLAGFAHYEQYF. The V gene is TRBV7-8, the J gene TRBJ2-7, with 13 bases identical to TRBD2. With V trimmed by 2 bases and J by 3 bases, 13 bases remained unmatched. In germline, CDR1 is SGHVS, CDR2 FQNEAQ. The CDR3 loop spans 19 amino acids.

The table lists this clonotype with many counts. V and J are TRBV7-2 and TRBJ1-6, with D maybe TRBD1 (5 bases). V lost 4 bases and J 7 bases, leaving 14 bases between the germline ends. From germline, CDR1 is SGHTA and CDR2 FQGNSA. The CDR3 has 15 amino acids. DNA of the CDR3: TGTGCCAGCAGCTCTCAGGGAGGGATCAATTCACCCCTCCACTTT. The encoded protein is CASSSQGGINSPLHF.

In its sample, this clonotype was seen many times. The chain combines TRBV7-8 with TRBJ2-2, with 11 bases identical to TRBD2. In germline, CDR1 is SGHVS, CDR2 FQNEAQ. CDR3 length: 18 residues. V gave up 5 bases and J gave up 3 bases; unmatched junction bases: 11. Written as DNA, the CDR3 is TGTGCCAGCAGCCCGCCCTTAACTAGCGGGAGTTACACCGGGGAGCTGTTTTTT. This codes for CASSPPLTSGSYTGELFF. Combining the CDR3 with reference TRBV7-8 and TRBJ2-2 gives the whole variable domain GAGVSQSPRYKVAKRGQDVALRCDPISGHVSLFWYQQALGQGPEFLTYFQNEAQLDKSGLPSDRFFAERPEGSVSTLKIQRTQQEDSAVYLCASSPPLTSGSYTGELFFGEGSRLTVL.

This clonotype has at least ten counts. The chain employs TRBV11-2 and TRBJ2-7, with a possible D match to TRBD2 (6 bases). The CDR3 spans 13 residues. The V end was cut by 5 bases, the J end by 5 bases, with 13 bases between. Germline V gene data show CDR1 as SGHAT and CDR2 as FQNNGV. CDR3 nucleotide sequence: TGTGCCAGCAGCCCGACTAGGTCTGACGAGCAGTACTTC. It is translated as CASSPTRSDEQYF.

This clonotype was seen a handful of times. V usage is TRBV20-1 and J usage is TRBJ2-1, with 11 bases lining up with TRBD2. Looked up from germline, CDR1 is DFQATT and CDR2 is SNEGSKA (reference sequence). Losses at the gene ends were 6 bases for V and 0 bases for J; bases not matched to a gene: 7. CDR3 length: 16 amino acids. The CDR3 loop reads CSAWGLAASSYNEQFF. CDR3 in DNA: TGCAGTGCCTGGGGACTAGCGGCAAGCTCCTACAATGAGCAGTTCTTC.

This clonotype was observed many times. V gene TRBV5-6 combines with J gene TRBJ2-3; TRBD1 might be the D (6 bases). Trimming removed 1 base at V and 0 bases at J, with 12 bases between. The CDR3 totals 16 residues. In germline, CDR1 is SGHDT, CDR2 YYEEEE. The CDR3 sequence: CASSLFLRGSTDTQYF. Here the CDR3 DNA reads TGTGCCAGCAGCTTGTTTCTCAGGGGAAGCACAGATACGCAGTATTTT.

At least ten counts were recorded for this clonotype. This chain links TRBV7-2 with TRBJ1-5; D remains unclear. Germline V gives CDR1 SGHTA, CDR2 FQGNSA. The CDR3 is made up of 14 amino acids. V dropped 2 bases and J dropped 4 bases, with 9 bases sitting between them. The CDR3 spells CASSLFGKNQPQHF. CDR3 DNA: TGTGCCAGCAGCTTATTCGGGAAAAATCAGCCCCAGCATTTT.

This clonotype was observed at least ten times. The chain links TRBV5-5 to TRBJ1-2; TRBD1 is a possible D gene (6 bases). Trimming removed 0 bases at V and 2 bases at J, with 8 bases between. The germline V gene has CDR1 SGHKS and CDR2 YYEKEE (reference sequence). CDR3 length: 14 amino acids. The CDR3 reads CASSLVDSNYGYTF. The CDR3, as DNA: TGTGCCAGCAGCTTGGTGGACAGCAACTATGGCTACACCTTC.

J is TRBJ2-7 and V is TRBV20-1; TRBD2 agrees at 13 bases. The CDR3 contains 19 residues. J was trimmed by 6 bases and V by 0 bases; bases with no gene match: 17. Germline CDR1 is DFQATT and CDR2 is SNEGSKA (reference sequence). Written as DNA, the CDR3 is TGCAGTGCTAGAGATATCAGGACTAGCGGGAGAGGGCCCCCGGGCGAGCAGTACTTC. Translation gives CSARDIRTSGRGPPGEQYF.

To note about this clonotype: Compared with germline, one end of the junction differs, possibly owing to a read error. The rearrangement joins TRBV20-1 to TRBJ2-3; 8 positions agree with TRBD2. Germline V gene lookup returns CDR1 DFQATT and CDR2 SNEGSKA (reference sequence). The CDR3 covers 17 residues. For the CDR3, the DNA is TGCTGTGCTAGAGATCCCTTAGCGGGATCTGGCACAGATACGCAGTATTTT. Its translation: CCARDPLAGSGTDTQYF.

This clonotype was observed many times. CDR3 protein: CASSLRAPSSEEQYF. CDR3 coding DNA: TGTGCCAGCAGTTTAAGGGCCCCATCATCGGAGGAGCAGTACTTC. This chain joins TRBV28 and TRBJ2-7; D ambiguous. The CDR3 length is 15 residues. V was clipped by 2 bases and J by 7 bases, with 18 bases between them. The germline gives CDR1 MDHEN, CDR2 SYDVKM.

This clonotype has ten or more counts. The chain recombines TRBV28 with TRBJ2-1; D possibly corresponds to TRBD1 (6 bases). CDR3 length equals 13 residues. Germline V gene data show CDR1 as MDHEN and CDR2 as SYDVKM. With 6 bases removed from V and 4 bases from J, the gap between germline ends came to 10 bases. The CDR3, as DNA: TGTGCCAGCAGCTCTAGGGGGTACAATGAGCAGTTCTTC. Translated: CASSSRGYNEQFF.

V gene TRBV3-1 combines with J gene TRBJ1-2; a weak D match, TRBD1 (6 bases). This CDR3 region has 13 residues. In germline, CDR1 is LGHDT, CDR2 YNNKEL (reference sequence). V was cut by 0 bases and J by 6 bases, with 8 bases left in between. CDR3 bases: TGTGCCAGCAGCCAAGAAGCAGGGGATGGCTACACCTTC. The encoded protein is CASSQEAGDGYTF.

This clonotype showed up many times. The chain recombines TRBV12-3 or TRBV12-4 with TRBJ1-4, with a weak D call TRBD1 (6 bases). Trimming cost V 3 bases and J 7 bases, with 15 bases left between them. CDR3 length: 15 residues. The DNA of the CDR3 is TGTGCCAGCAGTTTGGGGGACACGACCGGTGAAAAACTGTTTTTT. It yields the protein CASSLGDTTGEKLFF.

The V call is TRBV6-6, the J call TRBJ1-2, with a possible D match to TRBD1 (5 bases). Trimming left V 9 bases short and J 8 bases short, with 10 bases between. Germline V lookup: CDR1 MNHNY, CDR2 SVGAGI (reference sequence). This CDR3 is 10 amino acids long. The CDR3 sequence: CASTGDGYTF. The DNA for the CDR3 is TGTGCCAGTACAGGAGACGGCTACACCTTC.

Regarding this clonotype: One end of the junction does not line up with germline, which may come from a read error. This sequence joins TRBV2 and TRBJ2-1; TRBD2 agrees at 12 bases. CDR3 length: 18 residues. Germline CDR1 SNHLY, CDR2 FYNNEI. CDR3 residues: CACRPTSGGPREGNEQFF. In DNA form, the CDR3 reads TGTGCCTGCAGGCCCACTAGCGGGGGGCCTCGCGAGGGTAATGAGCAGTTCTTC. The entire variable domain, with the rest obtained from reference TRBV2 and TRBJ2-1, is as follows: EPEVTQTPSHQVTQMGQEVILRCVPISNHLYFYWYRQILGQKVEFLVSFYNNEISEKSEIFDDQFSVERPDGSNFTLKIRSTKLEDSAMYFCACRPTSGGPREGNEQFFGPGTRLTVL.

This clonotype has at least ten counts. The rearrangement joins TRBV5-1 to TRBJ1-1, with TRBD1 identical over 10 bases. Trimming took 4 bases from V and 5 from J; bases not matched to a gene: 14. Looked up from germline, CDR1 is SGHRS and CDR2 is YFSETQ. The CDR3 extends over 17 amino acids. The CDR3 DNA reads TGCGCCAGCAGCGGCTCCGGGACAGGGGCCCTCGGGACTGAAGCTTTCTTT. Translated: CASSGSGTGALGTEAFF. Using reference TRBV5-1 and TRBJ1-1 for the parts outside the CDR3, the full variable domain is KAGVTQTPRYLIKTRGQQVTLSCSPISGHRSVSWYQQTPGQGLQFLFEYFSETQRNKGNFPGRFSGRQFSNSRSEMNVSTLELGDSALYLCASSGSGTGALGTEAFFGQGTRLTVV.

This clonotype was observed a few times. This chain uses TRBV28 with TRBJ1-6, with 7 bases that match TRBD1. V dropped 5 bases and J dropped 7; count of bases not matched to a gene: 17. The CDR3 covers 18 residues. Germline V lookup: CDR1 MDHEN, CDR2 SYDVKM. CDR3 in DNA: TGTGCCAGCAGTACCAAGACAGGGTTTGGGGCGGGAAATTCACCCCTCCACTTT. Amino acids: CASSTKTGFGAGNSPLHF.

The chain couples TRBV20-1 to TRBJ2-1; 9 bases align to TRBD2. CDR3 length: 15 amino acids. After removal of 6 bases from V and 0 bases from J, the junction contained 6 bases not matched to a gene. CDR1 is DFQATT, CDR2 SNEGSKA, per germline (reference sequence). CDR3 in amino acids: CSATEAGGSYNEQFF. DNA for the CDR3: TGCAGTGCGACTGAAGCGGGGGGCTCCTACAATGAGCAGTTCTTC.

This clonotype was recorded many times. This chain uses TRBV29-1 with TRBJ2-7; D assignment may be TRBD1 or TRBD2 (6 bases each). The CDR3 contains 14 residues. V lost 0 bases and J 3 bases, leaving 12 bases between the germline ends. Per the germline V gene, CDR1 is SQVTM and CDR2 is ANQGSEA. The CDR3 DNA sequence: TGCAGCGTTGAAGAGGGAGAGGGGGGCTACGAGCAGTACTTC. This codes for CSVEEGEGGYEQYF.

The sample holds many counts of this clonotype. The chain is built from TRBV7-2 and TRBJ1-5; D is possibly TRBD1 (5 bases). The CDR3 consists of 16 residues. Trimming left V 5 bases short and J 4 bases short, with 18 bases between. The germline gives CDR1 SGHTA, CDR2 FQGNSA. This CDR3 is CASSPLAGSRNQPQHF. CDR3 coding DNA: TGTGCCAGCAGCCCTCTCGCAGGGAGTCGTAATCAGCCCCAGCATTTT.

The table lists this clonotype with many counts. The rearrangement joins TRBV6-2 or TRBV6-3 to TRBJ2-4, with a possible D match to TRBD1 (6 bases). Germline V gene sequence: CDR1 MNHEY, CDR2 SVGEGT. V lost 2 bases, J lost 16 bases, and 18 bases lay in between. CDR3 size: 13 residues. CDR3 loop: CASSYSRDTDSYF. The CDR3 DNA sequence: TGTGCCAGCAGTTACAGCCGGGACACGGACTCTTACTTC.